This TCR beta chain was recovered during a study of cytomegalovirus exposure and HLA in healthy donors. Study-wide context: The same platform as the approximately 730 first-cohort repertoires was used for the 95 to 150 validation repertoires, a later analysis reported.

Germline V lookup: CDR1 SGHVS, CDR2 FQNEAQ. The CDR3 loop spans 18 amino acids. J gave up 4 bases and V 5 bases, and 16 bases lay outside the gene matches. Some clones are missing from TCRdb's copy, which holds only in-frame ones; the method was immunoSEQ multiplex PCR. The table includes 200,000 to 300,000 clones, 70% to 90% detected once. The sequence came from a woman in her twenties or thirties in good health and CMV-seropositive. The sample was PBMCs. V gene TRBV7-8 combines with J gene TRBJ2-3; 9 bases map to TRBD2. CDR3 DNA: TGTGCCAGCAGCCTTATAGGAGGGGCGGGAGGGCCGCCAGATACGCAGTATTTT. Translated: CASSLIGGAGGPPDTQYF.